One and the same sample provided the 4 T cell receptor beta chains below, sequenced in a study of naive and memory T cell subsets. An equimolar mix of two oligonucleotides served as the beta constant-region primer for TRBC1 and TRBC2. Four rounds of PCR amplified the ligated cDNA using nested alpha and beta constant-region primers plus SP2. Each CDR3 protein is one row after TCRdb ran MiXCR on the UMI-ligation and nested PCR reads. The data contain about 90,000 distinct CDR3 sequences, over 9% of them singletons. Whole-study findings and limits: A few larger clonotypes appeared in naive repertoires, especially CD8, possibly memory cells re-expressing CD45RA.

These receptors lack a known antigen. Sequencing input: naive CD4+ T cells from blood. Receptors were obtained from a human donor in good health.

The chain couples TRBV4-3 to TRBJ2-3, with D possibly called TRBD1 or TRBD2 (5 bases each). Trimming took 5 bases from V and 6 from J, leaving 12 bases between them. The CDR3 totals 13 residues. CDR1 and CDR2 from the germline V gene are LGHNA and YSLEER. CDR3 loop: CASSILGVDTQYF. In DNA form, the CDR3 reads TGCGCCAGCAGCATACTAGGGGTTGATACGCAGTATTTT.

The J gene is TRBJ1-2, the V gene TRBV7-2; D is undetermined. The CDR3 totals 14 residues. The V gene's germline CDR1 is SGHTA and CDR2 FQGNSA. V was pared by 1 base and J by 7 bases, with 13 bases between. The CDR3 DNA reads as TGTGCCAGCAGCTTAGAAGTGTCTTTTGCTGGCTACACCTTC. Protein product: CASSLEVSFAGYTF. The variable domain in full, with the rest retrieved from reference TRBV7-2 and TRBJ1-2, is GAGVSQSPSNKVTEKGKDVELRCDPISGHTALYWYRQSLGQGLEFLIYFQGNSAPDKSGLPSDRFSAERTGGSVSTLTIQRTQQEDSAVYLCASSLEVSFAGYTFGSGTRLTVV.

With regard to this clonotype: Just one base apart from a much larger clone, this may be a read error. The CDR3 is CVSSYPRTHEYEQFF. CDR3 sequence (DNA): TGTGTCAGCAGTTACCCTAGGACCCACGAATATGAGCAGTTCTTC. This rearrangement joins TRBV6-2 or TRBV6-3 to TRBJ2-1, with unresolved D. Germline V gene sequence: CDR1 MNHEY, CDR2 SVGEGT. This CDR3 has 15 amino acids.

This clonotype appeared a few times. V gene TRBV27 combines with J gene TRBJ2-5; 8 bases align to TRBD2. Per the germline V gene, CDR1 is MNHEY and CDR2 is SMNVEV (reference sequence). With 3 bases clipped from V and 3 bases from J, the junction kept 6 bases outside the gene matches. This CDR3 has 15 residues. CDR3 region: CASSLSSGEEETQYF. DNA for the CDR3: TGTGCCAGCAGTTTGAGTAGCGGGGAAGAAGAGACCCAGTACTTC.